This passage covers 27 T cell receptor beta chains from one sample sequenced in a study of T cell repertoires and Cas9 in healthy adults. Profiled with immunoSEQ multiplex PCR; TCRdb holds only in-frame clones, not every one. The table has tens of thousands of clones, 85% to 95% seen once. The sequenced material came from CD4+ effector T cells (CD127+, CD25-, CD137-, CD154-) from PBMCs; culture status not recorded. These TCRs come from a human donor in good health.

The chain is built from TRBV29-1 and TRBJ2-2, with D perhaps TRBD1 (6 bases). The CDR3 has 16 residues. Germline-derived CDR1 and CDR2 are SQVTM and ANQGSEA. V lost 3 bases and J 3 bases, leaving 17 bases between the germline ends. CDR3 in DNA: TGCAGCGTTGACCTCAGCAAGACAGGCTACACCGGGGAGCTGTTTTTT. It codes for CSVDLSKTGYTGELFF.

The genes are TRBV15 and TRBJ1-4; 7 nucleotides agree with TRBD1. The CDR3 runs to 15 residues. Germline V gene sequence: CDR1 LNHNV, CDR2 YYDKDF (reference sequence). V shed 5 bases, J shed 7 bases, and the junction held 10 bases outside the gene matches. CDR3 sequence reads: CATSARQGGSEKLFF. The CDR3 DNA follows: TGTGCCACCAGCGCCCGACAGGGAGGGAGTGAAAAACTGTTTTTT.

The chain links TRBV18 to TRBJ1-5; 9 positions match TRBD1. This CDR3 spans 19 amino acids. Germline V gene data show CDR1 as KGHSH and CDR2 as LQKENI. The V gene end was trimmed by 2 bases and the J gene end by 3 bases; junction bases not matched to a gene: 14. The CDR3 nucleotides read TGTGCCAGCTCACCATTGAGGCTGTGGGACAGGGATGACAATCAGCCCCAGCATTTT. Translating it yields CASSPLRLWDRDDNQPQHF.

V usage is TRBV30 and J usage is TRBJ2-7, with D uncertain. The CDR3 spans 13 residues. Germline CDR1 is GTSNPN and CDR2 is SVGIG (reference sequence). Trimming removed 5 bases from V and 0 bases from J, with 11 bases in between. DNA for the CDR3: TGTGCCTGGGGCAGGTTCAGCTCCTACGAGCAGTACGTC. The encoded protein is CAWGRFSSYEQYV.

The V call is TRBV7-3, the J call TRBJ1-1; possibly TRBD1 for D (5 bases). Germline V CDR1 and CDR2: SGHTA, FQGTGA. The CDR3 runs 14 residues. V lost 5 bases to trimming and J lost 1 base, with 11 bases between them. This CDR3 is CASSPGPWNTEAFF. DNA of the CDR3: TGTGCCAGCAGCCCAGGGCCATGGAACACTGAAGCTTTCTTT.

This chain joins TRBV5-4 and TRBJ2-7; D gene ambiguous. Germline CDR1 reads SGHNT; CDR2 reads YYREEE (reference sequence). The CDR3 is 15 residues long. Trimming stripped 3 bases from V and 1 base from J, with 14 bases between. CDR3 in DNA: TGTGCCAGCAGCTCCCAGAAGGATCTGTCCTACGAGCAGTACGTC. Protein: CASSSQKDLSYEQYV.

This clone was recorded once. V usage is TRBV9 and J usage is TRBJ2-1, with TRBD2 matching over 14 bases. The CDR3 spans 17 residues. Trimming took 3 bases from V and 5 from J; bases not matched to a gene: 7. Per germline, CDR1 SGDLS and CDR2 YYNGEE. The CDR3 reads CASSARLAGGRNNEQFF. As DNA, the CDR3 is TGTGCCAGCAGCGCCCGACTAGCGGGGGGGAGAAACAATGAGCAGTTCTTC.

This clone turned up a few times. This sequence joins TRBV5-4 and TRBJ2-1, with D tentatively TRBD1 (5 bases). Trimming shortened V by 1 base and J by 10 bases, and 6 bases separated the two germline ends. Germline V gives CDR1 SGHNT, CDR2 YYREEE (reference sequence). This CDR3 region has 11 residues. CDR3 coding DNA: TGTGCCAGCAGCTTGAGGGGAGAGCAGTTCTTC. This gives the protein CASSLRGEQFF.

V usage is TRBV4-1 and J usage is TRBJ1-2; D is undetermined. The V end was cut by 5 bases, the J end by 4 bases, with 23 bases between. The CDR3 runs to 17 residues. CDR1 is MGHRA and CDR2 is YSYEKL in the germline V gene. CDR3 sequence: CASSSTCQNRKTYGYTF. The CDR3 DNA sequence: TGCGCCAGCAGCTCGACATGCCAGAACCGAAAGACCTATGGCTACACCTTC.

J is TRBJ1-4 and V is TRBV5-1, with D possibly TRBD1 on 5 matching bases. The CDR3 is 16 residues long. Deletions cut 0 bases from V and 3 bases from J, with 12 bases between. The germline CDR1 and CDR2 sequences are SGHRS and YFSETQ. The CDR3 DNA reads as TGCGCCAGCAGCTTGGACGGGGGTGCCGCTAATGAAAAACTGTTTTTT. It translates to CASSLDGGAANEKLFF.

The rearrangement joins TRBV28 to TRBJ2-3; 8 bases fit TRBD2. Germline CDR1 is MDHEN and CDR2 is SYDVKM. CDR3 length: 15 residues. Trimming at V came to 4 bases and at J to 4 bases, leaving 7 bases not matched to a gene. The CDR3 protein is CASSSPSGPPDTQYF. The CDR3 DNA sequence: TGTGCCAGCAGTTCGCCTAGCGGGCCCCCAGATACGCAGTATTTT.

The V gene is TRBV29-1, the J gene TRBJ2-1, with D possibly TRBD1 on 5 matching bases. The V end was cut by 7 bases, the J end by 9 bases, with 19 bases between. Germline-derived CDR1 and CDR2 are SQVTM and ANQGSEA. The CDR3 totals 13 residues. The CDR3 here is CSAPNTGHSEQFF. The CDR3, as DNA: TGCAGCGCCCCAAACACAGGCCACAGTGAGCAGTTCTTC.

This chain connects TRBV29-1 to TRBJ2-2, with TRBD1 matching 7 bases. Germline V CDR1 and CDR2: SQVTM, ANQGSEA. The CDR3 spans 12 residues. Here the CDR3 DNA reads TGCATCATTAGGGGGCAAGGCGGGGAGCTGTTTTTT. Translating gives CIIRGQGGELFF.

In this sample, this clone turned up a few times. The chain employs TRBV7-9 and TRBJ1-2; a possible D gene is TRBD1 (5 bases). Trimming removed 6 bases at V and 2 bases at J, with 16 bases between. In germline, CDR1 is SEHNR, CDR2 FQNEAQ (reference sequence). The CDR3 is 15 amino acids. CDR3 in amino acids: CASSSLGGINYGYTF. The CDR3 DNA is TGTGCCAGCAGTTCCCTGGGGGGAATAAACTATGGCTACACCTTC.

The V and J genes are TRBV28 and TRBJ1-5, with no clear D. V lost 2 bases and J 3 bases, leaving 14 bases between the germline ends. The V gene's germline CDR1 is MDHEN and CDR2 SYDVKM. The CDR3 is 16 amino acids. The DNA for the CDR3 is TGTGCCAGCAGTTTAGGGTCGGCGCCAGTCAATCAGCCCCAGCATTTT. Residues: CASSLGSAPVNQPQHF. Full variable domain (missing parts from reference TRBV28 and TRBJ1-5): DVKVTQSSRYLVKRTGEKVFLECVQDMDHENMFWYRQDPGLGLRLIYFSYDVKMKEKGDIPEGYSVSREKKERFSLILESASTNQTSMYLCASSLGSAPVNQPQHFGDGTRLSIL.

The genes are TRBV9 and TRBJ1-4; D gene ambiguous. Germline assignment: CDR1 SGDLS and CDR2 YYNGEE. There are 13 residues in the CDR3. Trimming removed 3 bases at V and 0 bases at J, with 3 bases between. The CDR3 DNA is TGTGCCAGCAGCGATCCAACTAATGAAAAACTGTTTTTT. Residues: CASSDPTNEKLFF.

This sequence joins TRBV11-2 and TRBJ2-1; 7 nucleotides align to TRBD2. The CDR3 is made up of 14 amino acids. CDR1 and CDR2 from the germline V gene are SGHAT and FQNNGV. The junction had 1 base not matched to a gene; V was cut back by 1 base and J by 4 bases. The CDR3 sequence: CASSLVGGYNEQFF. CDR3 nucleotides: TGTGCCAGCAGCTTAGTGGGAGGGTACAATGAGCAGTTCTTC.

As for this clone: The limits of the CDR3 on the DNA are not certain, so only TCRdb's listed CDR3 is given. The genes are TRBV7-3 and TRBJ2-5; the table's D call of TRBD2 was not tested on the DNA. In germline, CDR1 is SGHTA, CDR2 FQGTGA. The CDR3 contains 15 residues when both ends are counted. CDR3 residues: CASSFGPGDQETQYF.

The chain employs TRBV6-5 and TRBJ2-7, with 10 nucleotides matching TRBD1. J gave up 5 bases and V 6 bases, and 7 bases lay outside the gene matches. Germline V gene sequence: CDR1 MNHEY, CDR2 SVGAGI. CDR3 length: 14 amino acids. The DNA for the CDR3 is TGTGCCAGCAGACCGGGACAGGGGCGCCACGAGCAGTACTTC. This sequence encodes CASRPGQGRHEQYF.

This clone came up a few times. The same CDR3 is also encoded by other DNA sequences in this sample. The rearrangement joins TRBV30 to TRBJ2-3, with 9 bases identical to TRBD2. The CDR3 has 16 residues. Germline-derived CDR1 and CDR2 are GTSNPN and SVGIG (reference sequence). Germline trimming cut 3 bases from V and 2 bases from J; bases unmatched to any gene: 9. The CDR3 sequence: CAWRGVAGEATDTQYF. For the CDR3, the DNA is TGTGCCTGGAGGGGGGTAGCGGGGGAGGCCACAGATACGCAGTATTTT.

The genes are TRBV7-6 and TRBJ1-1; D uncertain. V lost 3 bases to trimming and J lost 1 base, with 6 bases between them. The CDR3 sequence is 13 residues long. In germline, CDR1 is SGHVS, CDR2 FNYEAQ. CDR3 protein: CASSFQENTEAFF. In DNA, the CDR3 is TGTGCCAGCAGCTTCCAGGAGAACACTGAAGCTTTCTTT.

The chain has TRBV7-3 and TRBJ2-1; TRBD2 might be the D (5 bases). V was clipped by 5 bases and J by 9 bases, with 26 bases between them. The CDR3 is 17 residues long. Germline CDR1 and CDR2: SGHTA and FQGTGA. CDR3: CASSRNPLLGADGEQFF. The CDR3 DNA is TGTGCCAGCAGCAGAAACCCCCTCCTAGGAGCGGACGGTGAGCAGTTCTTC.

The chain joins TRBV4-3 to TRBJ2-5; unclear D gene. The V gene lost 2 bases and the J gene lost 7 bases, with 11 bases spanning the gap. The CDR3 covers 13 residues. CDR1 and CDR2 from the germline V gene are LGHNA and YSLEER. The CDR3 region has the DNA TGCGCCAGCAGCCAATCCCAAGACTGGACCCAGTACTTC. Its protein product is CASSQSQDWTQYF.

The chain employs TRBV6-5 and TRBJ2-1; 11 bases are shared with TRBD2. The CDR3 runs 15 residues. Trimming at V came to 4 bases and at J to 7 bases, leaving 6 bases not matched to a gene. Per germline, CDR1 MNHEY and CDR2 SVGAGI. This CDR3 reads CASSSTSGKGNEQFF. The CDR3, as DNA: TGTGCCAGCAGTTCGACTAGCGGGAAGGGGAATGAGCAGTTCTTC.

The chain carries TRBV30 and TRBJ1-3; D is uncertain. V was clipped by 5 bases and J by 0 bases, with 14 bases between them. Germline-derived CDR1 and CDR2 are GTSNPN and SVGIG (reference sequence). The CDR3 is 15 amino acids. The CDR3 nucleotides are TGTGCCTGGTCAATCAAGGGAGGCTCTGGAAACACCATATATTTT. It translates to CAWSIKGGSGNTIYF.

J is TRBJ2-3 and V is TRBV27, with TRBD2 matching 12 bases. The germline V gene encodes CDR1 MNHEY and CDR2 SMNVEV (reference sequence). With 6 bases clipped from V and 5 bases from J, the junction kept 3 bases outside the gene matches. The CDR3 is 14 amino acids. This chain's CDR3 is CASRQLAGGDTQYF. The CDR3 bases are TGTGCCAGCAGACAACTAGCGGGAGGAGATACGCAGTATTTT.

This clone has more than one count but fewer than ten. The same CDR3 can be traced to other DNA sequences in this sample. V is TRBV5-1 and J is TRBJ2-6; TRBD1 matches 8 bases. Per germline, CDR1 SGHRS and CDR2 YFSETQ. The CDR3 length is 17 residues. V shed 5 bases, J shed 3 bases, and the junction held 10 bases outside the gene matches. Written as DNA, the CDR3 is TGCGCCAGCAGACTGGGCCCAGGGGGCGGTGGGGCCAACGTCCTGACTTTC. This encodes CASRLGPGGGGANVLTF.